This T cell receptor (beta chain) derives from a study of STAT5B mutations in CD4+ large granular lymphocyte leukemia. Study-wide background: When available, cryopreserved cells underwent CD8+ depletion before CD4+ selection.

Study outcomes and limitations: Top patient clones used TRBV06 genes more often: 8/27 versus 2/35 in controls. The clonality comparison with controls used just 6 CD4-sorted patient samples.

Sequenced by immunoSEQ multiplex PCR; TCRdb stores in-frame clones only, minus some. The sample consists of roughly 1,500 clones, just under 80% of them appearing once. This clone appeared once. Its antigen is as yet unknown. V was cut by 3 bases and J by 2 bases, with 20 bases left in between. The CDR3 length is 17 residues. Looked up from germline, CDR1 is LNHNV and CDR2 is YYDKDF (reference sequence). The material sequenced was PBMCs. The J gene is TRBJ2-7, the V gene TRBV15; D is perhaps TRBD1 or TRBD2 (6 bases each). This sequence originates from an older man with CD4+ T-cell large granular lymphocyte leukemia. CDR3 in DNA: TGTGCCACCAGCAGCTCCGTCCGGGGGCGGATCCCCTACGAGCAGTACGTC. Translated, it gives CATSSSVRGRIPYEQYV.